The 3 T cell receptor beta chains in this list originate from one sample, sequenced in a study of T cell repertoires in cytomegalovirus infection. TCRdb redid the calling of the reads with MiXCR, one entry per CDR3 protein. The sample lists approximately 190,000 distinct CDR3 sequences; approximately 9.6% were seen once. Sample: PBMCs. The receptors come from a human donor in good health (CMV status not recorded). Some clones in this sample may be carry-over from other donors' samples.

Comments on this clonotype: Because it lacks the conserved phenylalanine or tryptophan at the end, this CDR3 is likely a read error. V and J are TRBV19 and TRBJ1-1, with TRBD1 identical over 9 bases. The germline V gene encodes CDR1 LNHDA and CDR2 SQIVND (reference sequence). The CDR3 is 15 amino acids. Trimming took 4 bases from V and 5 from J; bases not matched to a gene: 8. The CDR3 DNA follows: TGTGCCAGTAGTAGATGGGACAGGGTAGGAACTGAAGCTTTCTAT. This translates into CASSRWDRVGTEAFY.

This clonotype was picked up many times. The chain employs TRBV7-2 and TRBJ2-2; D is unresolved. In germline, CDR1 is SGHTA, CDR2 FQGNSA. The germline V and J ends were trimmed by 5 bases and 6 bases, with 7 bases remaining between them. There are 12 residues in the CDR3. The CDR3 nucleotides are TGTGCCAGCAGCCCCACGTCCGGGGAGCTGTTTTTT. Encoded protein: CASSPTSGELFF. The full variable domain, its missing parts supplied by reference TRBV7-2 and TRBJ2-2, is GAGVSQSPSNKVTEKGKDVELRCDPISGHTALYWYRQSLGQGLEFLIYFQGNSAPDKSGLPSDRFSAERTGGSVSTLTIQRTQQEDSAVYLCASSPTSGELFFGEGSRLTVL.

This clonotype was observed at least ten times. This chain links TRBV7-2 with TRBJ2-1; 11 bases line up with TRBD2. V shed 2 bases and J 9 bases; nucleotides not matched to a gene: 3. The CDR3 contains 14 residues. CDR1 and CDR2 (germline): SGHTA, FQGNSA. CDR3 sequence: CASSLTSGSIEQFF. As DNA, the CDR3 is TGTGCCAGCAGCTTAACTAGCGGGAGTATTGAGCAGTTCTTC.